This T cell receptor (beta chain) was recovered during a study of spatial heterogeneity in lung cancer. The overall study: Detection consistently captured more beta-chain sequences than alpha-chain sequences. The average appearance count of each unique TCR and UMI combination in raw reads was more than eight.

Time point reported: sample taken at primary tumor resection. Sequencing covered unsorted whole RNA taken from tumor, nontumor lung or frozen PBMC. Donation came from around 77 patients with untreated early-stage non-small cell lung cancer. Germline CDR1 SGHNT, CDR2 YYREEE (reference sequence). CDR3 size: 15 residues. V gave up 4 bases and J gave up 0 bases, with 10 bases separating them. Every TCR cDNA molecule bore a unique molecular identifier. One entry per CDR3 protein results from TCRdb running MiXCR on the 5' RACE reads. The profile shows about 82,000 distinct CDR3 sequences, over 10% of them singletons.

The J gene is TRBJ1-4, the V gene TRBV5-4; D unclear. This receptor was obtained from a male donor with early-stage non-small cell lung cancer. Source: PBMCs, taken at surgery. The CDR3 DNA reads as TGTGCCAGCAGCCCGGACTTTGCAACTAATGAAAAACTGTTTTTT. It encodes CASSPDFATNEKLFF.